The source of this TCR beta chain is a study of human T cells and chemical hapten exposure. The time point here: healthy volunteer bleed at 2 weeks. Extraction of total RNA was performed on unfractionated whole blood. Authors' methods: Samples ranged from roughly 23,224 to 690,600 TCRs, with a median of about 96,000. TCRdb used MiXCR to reprocess the RACE reads, holding one entry per CDR3 protein. None of the V and J calls come from the authors' own analysis; TCRdb made them. Among about 45,000 distinct CDR3 sequences listed, approximately 4.8% were seen once. The CDR3 has 15 amino acids. V dropped 3 bases and J dropped 4 bases, with 16 bases sitting between them. The germline V gene encodes CDR1 SNHLY and CDR2 FYNNEI.

This rearrangement joins TRBV2 to TRBJ2-7; D uncertain. The sequence derives from a human donor in good health. Some clones in this sample may be carry-over from other donors' samples. The specimen sequenced was whole blood. CDR3 nucleotide sequence: TGTGCCAGCAGTGATGTCCAAGCCTGGGATTACGAGCAGTACTTC. Translation gives CASSDVQAWDYEQYF.